Listed below are T cell receptor beta chains from one sample, sequenced in a study of radiation and T cells in renal cell carcinoma. Here immunoSEQ multiplex PCR was the method, and the copy in TCRdb shows in-frame clones only, minus some. The sample lists roughly 80,000 clones, less than 85% seen once, with more than 2% in the top ten. Sequences were derived from blood, sampled from a patient whose treatment included radiotherapy and nephrectomy. These receptors originate from a woman in her sixties or seventies with renal cell carcinoma. CDR3s include the opening cysteine and the closing phenylalanine or tryptophan.

j_gene	v_gene	CDR3aa
TRBJ1-2	TRBV21-1	CASSKERTANYGYTF
TRBJ1-1	TRBV7-6	CASSTGGQTEAFF
TRBJ1-6	TRBV28	CASSLVDSPGGSPLHF
TRBJ2-1	TRBV4-1	CASRASQTGSYNEQFF
TRBJ1-6	TRBV6-5	CASSRQFQNSPLHF
TRBJ2-5	TRBV5-8	CASSLEGVGQETQYF
TRBJ1-2	TRBV6-6	CASRNPGAAIYGYTF
TRBJ1-5	TRBV10-3	CATRDRGQGSNQPQHF
TRBJ2-7	TRBV21-1	CASSKEPYESEQYF
TRBJ1-1	TRBV5-1	CASSLETGEVTEAFF
TRBJ2-5	TRBV30	CAWKQGQGYQETQYF
TRBJ1-2	TRBV6-5	CGCGPSYGYTF
TRBJ2-4	TRBV7-9	CASSLGQGDIQYF
TRBJ1-2	TRBV7-2	CASSLVSPPLYGYTF
TRBJ2-5	TRBV6-1	CASSEAAGAETQYF
TRBJ1-1	TRBV5-1	CASSLGQENTEAFF
TRBJ2-5	TRBV15	CATSRGYQETQYF
TRBJ2-1	TRBV10-3	CAISEKLAGDNEQFF
TRBJ1-2	TRBV12-5	CASGLFPKGHTGGGYTF
TRBJ2-4	TRBV7-2	CASSPGQNIQYF
TRBJ1-4	TRBV11-2	CASSFRQTWGPATNEKLFF
TRBJ2-1	TRBV7-9	CASSTIPGTSSGNEQFF
TRBJ2-7	TRBV28	CASRPDRFFYEQYF
TRBJ2-7	TRBV19	CASSIGTGTEVRGPRSISYEQYF
TRBJ2-5	TRBV7-3	CASSPRPGETQYF
TRBJ2-1	TRBV11-2	CASSPIWLAGINEQFF
TRBJ1-2	TRBV18	CASSLFLTGLEGYTF
TRBJ1-1	TRBV11-2	CASSSLLPGPKQRDTEAFF
TRBJ2-7	TRBV6-5	CASSYSPGGERWQYF
TRBJ1-5	TRBV15	CATSSDRGPYVQHF
TRBJ2-1	TRBV14	CASGISGLGFREQFF
TRBJ1-1	TRBV5-1	CASSLQPRDRRRNTEAFF
TRBJ2-7	TRBV10-2	CASTETGAQYF
TRBJ2-3	TRBV28	CASSLVVGGRTTDTQYF
TRBJ2-7	TRBV9	CASSVEGQGYEQYF
TRBJ1-1	TRBV6-5	CASSYGRTEAFF
TRBJ2-3	TRBV1	CTSSQDKAGTDTQYF
TRBJ2-1	TRBV29-1	CSVVRGLYDEQFF
TRBJ2-1	TRBV7-3	CASSLTGGLEQFF
TRBJ1-2	TRBV7-9	CASSHRAGNGYTF
TRBJ2-3	TRBV27	CASRTGSDTQYF